This TCR beta chain was identified during a study of regulatory T cells in long-lasting Graves disease. Study-wide points: Newly diagnosed patients shared 966 public clonotypes; persistent patients shared a few thousand. The study found TRBV28, TRBJ1-2 and TRBJ2-5 favored in persistent disease.

Relying on iRepertoire HTBI primers and Arm-PCR of CDR3 regions, the team built TCR beta libraries. TCRdb reanalysed the multiplex PCR reads using MiXCR and keeps one entry per CDR3 protein. There are hundreds of thousands of distinct CDR3 sequences in the sample; about 16% occur only once, and approximately 25% lies in the top ten. Time point noted: newly diagnosed GD, antithyroid drugs for less than 3 months. PBMC-extracted RNA yielded the TCR library. EDTA tubes received approximately 9 milliliters of drawn peripheral blood. This clonotype occurred many times. The target antigen is unknown. V was pared by 5 bases and J by 3 bases, with 10 bases of the junction left unmatched. Germline V gene lookup returns CDR1 SGHTA and CDR2 FQGNSA. The CDR3 extends over 16 amino acids. Separately, the same data were catalogued under a study of T cells in Graves' hyperthyroidism and ophthalmopathy. That paper adds: Model-based prediction identified ophthalmopathy a median approximately 6.2 months prior to its onset.

The TCR comes from a woman aged 35 to 60 with Graves disease. The source material was peripheral blood mononuclear cells (PBMCs), sampled at new diagnosis, from a patient treated with antithyroid drugs. This chain links TRBV7-2 with TRBJ2-5; 9 bases agree with TRBD2. CDR3 DNA: TGTGCCAGCAGCGTGCCGGGGAGCGGGGGGAAAGAGACCCAGTACTTC. As protein: CASSVPGSGGKETQYF.